This TCR beta chain was obtained from a study of blood T cell repertoires in COVID-19. As for the study in general: T cells, B-cell-depleted T cells, or PBMCs provided the cDNA or gDNA that served as material.

The authors' processing: Reference gene primer amplification gave estimated nucleated cell counts. Some clones are missing from TCRdb's copy, which holds only in-frame ones; the method was immunoSEQ multiplex PCR. That table gives V, J and clone size, and the DNA gave D and trimming. The sample yields about 320,000 clones, about 85% seen once. This CDR3 contains 16 residues. Trimming removed 1 base from V and 14 bases from J; junction bases left unmatched: 17. Germline loops: CDR1 MNHEY, CDR2 SVGEGT. Adults between about 18 and 89 years of age took part from 24 US areas. The sequenced sample consisted of PBMCs or T cells enriched from blood (not recorded which). The receptor was derived from a woman aged 25 to 39 who had been exposed to COVID-19. This sequence joins TRBV6-2 or TRBV6-3 and TRBJ2-1, with TRBD2 identical over 7 bases. The CDR3 nucleotides read TGTGCCAGCAGTTACTTGATCCAGCGGGACGCTCACCTCGAGTTCTTC. Protein: CASSYLIQRDAHLEFF.